This T cell receptor beta chain was documented in a study of blood T cell repertoires in COVID-19. Study-level information: Both acute and convalescent COVID-19 samples were obtained from the United States, Italy and Spain. PBMCs, B-cell-depleted T cells, or T cells were the source of the cDNA or gDNA that made up the material.

In the study's own analysis: Estimates of nucleated cell counts were drawn from the amplification of reference gene primers. Some clones are missing from TCRdb's copy, which holds only in-frame ones; the method was immunoSEQ multiplex PCR. V, J and clone size reflect that table, while D and trimming were determined from the DNA. The sample yields a few hundred thousand clones, 86% seen once. In its sample, this clone was seen once. This sequence was found in a man between 60 and 70 years old with acute or convalescent COVID-19. The sequencing input was peripheral blood.

As DNA, the CDR3 is TGTGCCAGCAGCTTACCAGGGGAAGAGACCCAGTACTTC. Translated, it gives CASSLPGEETQYF. The J gene is TRBJ2-5, the V gene TRBV7-8; D might be TRBD1 (6 bases). The CDR3 is 13 amino acids. V was cut by 2 bases and J by 3 bases, with 7 bases left in between. Germline assignment: CDR1 SGHVS and CDR2 FQNEAQ.